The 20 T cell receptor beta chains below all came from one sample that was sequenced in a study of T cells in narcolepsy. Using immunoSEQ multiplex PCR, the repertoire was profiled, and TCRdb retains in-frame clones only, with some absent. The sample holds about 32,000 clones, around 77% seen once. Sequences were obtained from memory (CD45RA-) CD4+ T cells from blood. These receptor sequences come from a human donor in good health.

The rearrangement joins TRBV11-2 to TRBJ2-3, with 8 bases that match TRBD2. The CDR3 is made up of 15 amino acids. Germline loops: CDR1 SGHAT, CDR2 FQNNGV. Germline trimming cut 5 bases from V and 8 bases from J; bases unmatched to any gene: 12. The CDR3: CASSPVLAGTTTQYF. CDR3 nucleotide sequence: TGTGCCAGCAGCCCAGTGTTAGCGGGAACTACTACGCAGTATTTT. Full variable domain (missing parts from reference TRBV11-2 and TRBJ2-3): EAGVAQSPRYKIIEKRQSVAFWCNPISGHATLYWYQQILGQGPKLLIQFQNNGVVDDSQLPKDRFSAERLKGVDSTLKIQPAKLEDSAVYLCASSPVLAGTTTQYFGPGTRLTVL.

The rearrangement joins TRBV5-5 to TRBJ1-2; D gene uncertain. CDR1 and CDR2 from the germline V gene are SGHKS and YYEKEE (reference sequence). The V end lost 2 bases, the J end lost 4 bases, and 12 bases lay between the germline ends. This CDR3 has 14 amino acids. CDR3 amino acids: CASSFRTASYGYTF. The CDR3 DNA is TGTGCCAGCAGCTTTAGAACGGCGTCCTATGGCTACACCTTC.

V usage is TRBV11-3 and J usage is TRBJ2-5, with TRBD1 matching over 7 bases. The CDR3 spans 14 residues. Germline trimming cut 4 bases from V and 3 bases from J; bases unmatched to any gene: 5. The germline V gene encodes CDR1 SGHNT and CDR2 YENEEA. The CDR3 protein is CASSSHRGEETQYF. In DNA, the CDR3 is TGTGCCAGCAGCTCACACAGGGGAGAAGAGACCCAGTACTTC. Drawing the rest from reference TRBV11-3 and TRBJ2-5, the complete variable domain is EAGVVQSPRYKIIEKKQPVAFWCNPISGHNTLYWYLQNLGQGPELLIRYENEEAVDDSQLPKDRFSAERLKGVDSTLKIQPAELGDSAVYLCASSSHRGEETQYFGPGTRLLVL.

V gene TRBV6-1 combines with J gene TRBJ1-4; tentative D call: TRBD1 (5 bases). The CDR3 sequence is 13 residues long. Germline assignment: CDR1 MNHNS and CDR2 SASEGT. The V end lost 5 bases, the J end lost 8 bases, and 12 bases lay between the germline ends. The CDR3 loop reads CASSYYGGEKLFF. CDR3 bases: TGTGCCAGCAGTTATTACGGGGGGGAAAAACTGTTTTTT.

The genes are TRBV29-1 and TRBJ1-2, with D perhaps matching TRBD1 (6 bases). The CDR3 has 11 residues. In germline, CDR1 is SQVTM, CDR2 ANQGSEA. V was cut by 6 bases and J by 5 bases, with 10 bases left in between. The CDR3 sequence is CSVQGGYGYTF. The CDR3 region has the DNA TGCAGCGTCCAAGGGGGTTATGGCTACACCTTC.

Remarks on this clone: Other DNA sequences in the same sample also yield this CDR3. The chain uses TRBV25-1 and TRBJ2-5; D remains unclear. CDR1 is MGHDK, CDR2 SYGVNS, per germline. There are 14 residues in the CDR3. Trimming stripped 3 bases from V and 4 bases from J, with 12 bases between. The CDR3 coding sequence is TGTGCCAGCAGTGAGGCAGGTTTTAGAGAGACCCAGTACTTC. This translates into CASSEAGFRETQYF.

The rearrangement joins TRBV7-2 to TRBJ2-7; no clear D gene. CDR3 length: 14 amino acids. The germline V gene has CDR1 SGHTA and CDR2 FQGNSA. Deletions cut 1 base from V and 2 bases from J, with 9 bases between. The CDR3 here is CASSLDESTYEQYF. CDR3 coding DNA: TGTGCCAGCAGCTTAGACGAGTCGACCTACGAGCAGTACTTC.

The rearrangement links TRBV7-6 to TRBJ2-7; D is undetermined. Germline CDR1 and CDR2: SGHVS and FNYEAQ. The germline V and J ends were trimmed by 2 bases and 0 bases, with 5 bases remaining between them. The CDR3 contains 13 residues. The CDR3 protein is CASSLSTSYEQYF. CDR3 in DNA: TGTGCCAGCAGCTTATCAACCTCCTACGAGCAGTACTTC.

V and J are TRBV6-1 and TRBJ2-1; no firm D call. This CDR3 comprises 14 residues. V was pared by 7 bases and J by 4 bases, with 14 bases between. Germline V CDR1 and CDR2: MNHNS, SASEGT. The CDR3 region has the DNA TGTGCCAGCATCAACTCCCCCTCGTACAATGAGCAGTTCTTC. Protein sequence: CASINSPSYNEQFF.

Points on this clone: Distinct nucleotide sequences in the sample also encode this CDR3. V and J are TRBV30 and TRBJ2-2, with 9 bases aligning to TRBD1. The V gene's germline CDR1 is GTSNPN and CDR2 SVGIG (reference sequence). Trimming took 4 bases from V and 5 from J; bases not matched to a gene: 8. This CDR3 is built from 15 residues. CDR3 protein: CAWKGQGGRTGELFF. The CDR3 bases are TGTGCCTGGAAGGGACAGGGCGGTCGGACCGGGGAGCTGTTTTTT.

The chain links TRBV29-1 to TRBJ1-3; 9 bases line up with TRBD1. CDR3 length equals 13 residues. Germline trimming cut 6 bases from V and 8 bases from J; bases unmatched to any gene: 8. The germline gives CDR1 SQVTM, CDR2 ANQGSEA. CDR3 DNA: TGCAGCGTCACCGGGACAGGGCTCGACACCATATATTTT. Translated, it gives CSVTGTGLDTIYF.

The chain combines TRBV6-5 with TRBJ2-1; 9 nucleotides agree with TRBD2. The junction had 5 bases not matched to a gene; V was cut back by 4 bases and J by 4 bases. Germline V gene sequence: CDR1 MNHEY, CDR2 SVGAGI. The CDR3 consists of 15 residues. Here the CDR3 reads CASSSSAGGYNEQFF. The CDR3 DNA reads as TGTGCCAGCAGTTCCTCAGCGGGAGGTTACAATGAGCAGTTCTTC.

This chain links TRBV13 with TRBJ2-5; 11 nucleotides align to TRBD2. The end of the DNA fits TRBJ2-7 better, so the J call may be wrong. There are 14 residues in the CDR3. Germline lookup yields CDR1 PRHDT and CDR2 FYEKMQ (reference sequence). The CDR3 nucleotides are TGTGCCAGCTCCCTCCGGACTAGCGGGTACGAGCAGTACTTC. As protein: CASSLRTSGYEQYF.

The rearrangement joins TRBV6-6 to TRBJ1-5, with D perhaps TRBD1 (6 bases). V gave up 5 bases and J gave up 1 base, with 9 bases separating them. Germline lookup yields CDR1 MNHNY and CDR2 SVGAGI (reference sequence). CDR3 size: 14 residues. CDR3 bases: TGTGCCAGCAGTGGGGGGCAGAGCAATCAGCCCCAGCATTTT. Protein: CASSGGQSNQPQHF.

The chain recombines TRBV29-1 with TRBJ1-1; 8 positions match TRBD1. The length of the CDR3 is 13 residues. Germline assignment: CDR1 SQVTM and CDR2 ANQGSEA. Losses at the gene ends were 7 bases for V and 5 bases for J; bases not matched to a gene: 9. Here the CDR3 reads CSALGTGRTEAFF. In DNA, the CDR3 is TGCAGCGCGTTGGGGACAGGCAGGACTGAAGCTTTCTTT.

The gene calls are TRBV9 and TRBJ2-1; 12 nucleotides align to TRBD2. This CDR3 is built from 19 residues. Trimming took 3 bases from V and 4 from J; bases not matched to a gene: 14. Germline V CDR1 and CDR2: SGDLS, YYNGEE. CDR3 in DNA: TGTGCCAGCAGCGCCAGACTAGCGGGAGTGAATGGGGAATACAATGAGCAGTTCTTC. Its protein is CASSARLAGVNGEYNEQFF.

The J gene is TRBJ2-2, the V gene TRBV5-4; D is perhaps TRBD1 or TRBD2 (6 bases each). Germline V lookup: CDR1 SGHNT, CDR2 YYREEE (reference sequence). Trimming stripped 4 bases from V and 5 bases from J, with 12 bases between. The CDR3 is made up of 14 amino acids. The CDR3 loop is CASSPGGGTGELFF. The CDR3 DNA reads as TGTGCCAGCAGCCCAGGAGGGGGAACCGGGGAGCTGTTTTTT.

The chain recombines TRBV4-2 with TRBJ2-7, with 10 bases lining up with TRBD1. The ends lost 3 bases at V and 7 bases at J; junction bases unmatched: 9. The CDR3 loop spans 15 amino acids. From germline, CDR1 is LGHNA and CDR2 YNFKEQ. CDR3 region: CASSQSGQGSQEQYF. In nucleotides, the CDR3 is TGTGCCAGCAGCCAGTCGGGACAGGGGTCACAAGAGCAGTACTTC.

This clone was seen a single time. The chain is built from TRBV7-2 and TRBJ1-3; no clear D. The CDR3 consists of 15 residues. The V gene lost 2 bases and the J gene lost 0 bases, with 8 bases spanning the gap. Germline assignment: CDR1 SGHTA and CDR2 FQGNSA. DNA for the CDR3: TGTGCCAGCAGCTTACGACGGAGCTCTGGAAACACCATATATTTT. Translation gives CASSLRRSSGNTIYF.

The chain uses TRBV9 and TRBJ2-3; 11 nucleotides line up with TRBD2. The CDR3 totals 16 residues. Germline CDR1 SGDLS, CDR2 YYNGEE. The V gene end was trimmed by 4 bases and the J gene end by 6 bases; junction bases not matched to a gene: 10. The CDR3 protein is CASSSRLAGFGDTQYF. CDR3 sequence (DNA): TGTGCCAGCAGCTCCAGACTAGCGGGGTTCGGGGATACGCAGTATTTT.